These 14 T cell receptor beta chains came from one sample sequenced in a study of T cells after yellow fever vaccination. TCRdb itself ran the 5' RACE reads through MiXCR, one entry per CDR3 protein. The profile shows roughly 310,000 distinct CDR3 sequences, around 3.6% of them singletons. Specimen: PBMCs, collected on the day of the yellow fever booster vaccination. Receptor source: a man in his late teens or twenties who received the YFV17D yellow fever vaccine.

This sequence joins TRBV6-6 and TRBJ1-2; the match to TRBD1 covers 9 bases. This CDR3 has 15 residues. Trimming cost V 2 bases and J 5 bases; bases outside gene matches: 6. The germline gives CDR1 MNHNY, CDR2 SVGAGI (reference sequence). The CDR3 region has the DNA TGTGCCAGCAGTTACCCGGACAGGGGCGGATATGGCTACACCTTC. As protein: CASSYPDRGGYGYTF.

This clonotype has ten or more counts. J is TRBJ2-7 and V is TRBV9; D is unclear. Germline-derived CDR1 and CDR2 are SGDLS and YYNGEE. Trimming pared 0 bases from V and 1 base from J, leaving 11 bases between. The CDR3 is made up of 15 amino acids. The CDR3 bases are TGTGCCAGCAGCGTAGAAACAGCCTCTTCCTACGAGCAGTACTTC. It encodes CASSVETASSYEQYF.

This clonotype was observed a handful of times. The CDR3 sequence is CASSPTSWNEQFF. CDR3 coding DNA: TGCGCCAGCAGCCCGACTTCATGGAATGAGCAGTTCTTC. The V and J genes are TRBV4-3 and TRBJ2-1; D is ambiguous. Trimming removed 4 bases at V and 7 bases at J, with 11 bases between. This CDR3 comprises 13 residues. Germline CDR1 is LGHNA and CDR2 is YSLEER.

The chain couples TRBV28 to TRBJ2-3, with 10 bases matching TRBD1. After removal of 6 bases from V and 2 bases from J, the junction contained 17 bases not matched to a gene. The CDR3 has 19 amino acids. CDR1 and CDR2 from the germline V gene are MDHEN and SYDVKM. The CDR3 protein is CASRPTGTGDWGPTDTQYF. The CDR3 DNA reads TGTGCCAGCAGACCAACCGGGACAGGGGATTGGGGGCCCACAGATACGCAGTATTTT. The full variable domain, rest sourced from reference TRBV28 and TRBJ2-3, is DVKVTQSSRYLVKRTGEKVFLECVQDMDHENMFWYRQDPGLGLRLIYFSYDVKMKEKGDIPEGYSVSREKKERFSLILESASTNQTSMYLCASRPTGTGDWGPTDTQYFGPGTRLTVL.

This clonotype was found many times. The rearrangement joins TRBV27 to TRBJ2-7; D gene uncertain. Trimming stripped 6 bases from V and 5 bases from J, with 29 bases between. The germline CDR1 and CDR2 sequences are MNHEY and SMNVEV (reference sequence). The CDR3 sequence is 18 residues long. The CDR3, as DNA: TGTGCCAGCAGAGAAGGCCAATGGGCCGGATCCCTTTATCACGAGCAGTACTTC. Translated: CASREGQWAGSLYHEQYF.

This clonotype was recorded at least ten times. The chain combines TRBV20-1 with TRBJ1-1, with D maybe TRBD1 (5 bases). The germline V gene encodes CDR1 DFQATT and CDR2 SNEGSKA (reference sequence). V lost 4 bases and J lost 3, with 15 bases in between. CDR3 size: 14 residues. This CDR3 is CSATQGRADTEAFF. The DNA for the CDR3 is TGCAGTGCTACGCAGGGTAGAGCGGACACTGAAGCTTTCTTT.

This chain uses TRBV6-1 with TRBJ2-3; tentative D call: TRBD2 (6 bases). The germline V gene has CDR1 MNHNS and CDR2 SASEGT. CDR3 length equals 16 residues. Trimming took 7 bases from V and 4 from J, leaving 21 bases between them. DNA of the CDR3: TGTGCCAGCAAGACCGGGAGTACTAGAAAGGCAGATACGCAGTATTTT. It specifies CASKTGSTRKADTQYF.

The chain couples TRBV28 to TRBJ2-2; 7 bases are a match to TRBD1. There are 16 residues in the CDR3. V dropped 7 bases and J dropped 1; count of bases not matched to a gene: 9. Looked up from germline, CDR1 is MDHEN and CDR2 is SYDVKM. The CDR3 DNA reads TGTGCCAGCACCGCCGAGGGGGCAGGGAACACCGGGGAGCTGTTTTTT. Translated: CASTAEGAGNTGELFF.

Here the CDR3 reads CASNLGGYNTEAFF. For the CDR3, the DNA is TGTGCCAGCAATTTGGGGGGATATAACACTGAAGCTTTCTTT. V usage is TRBV12-3 or TRBV12-4 and J usage is TRBJ1-1, with a possible D match to TRBD1 (5 bases). V was shortened by 7 bases and J by 2 bases, with 14 bases between the two germline ends. This CDR3 has 14 amino acids.

For the CDR3, the DNA is TGTGCCAGTAGTGGGGCAGAGGGGGAGACCCAGTACTTC. It codes for CASSGAEGETQYF. The V gene is TRBV19, the J gene TRBJ2-5; D may be TRBD1 or TRBD2 (5 bases each). This CDR3 is built from 13 residues. Looked up from germline, CDR1 is LNHDA and CDR2 is SQIVND (reference sequence). V was pared by 5 bases and J by 5 bases, with 12 bases between. Combining the CDR3 with reference TRBV19 and TRBJ2-5 gives the whole variable domain DGGITQSPKYLFRKEGQNVTLSCEQNLNHDAMYWYRQDPGQGLRLIYYSQIVNDFQKGDIAEGYSVSREKKESFPLTVTSAQKNPTAFYLCASSGAEGETQYFGPGTRLLVL.

This clonotype was picked up many times. The rearrangement links TRBV7-2 to TRBJ2-4, with 10 bases aligning to TRBD2. The trim removed 3 bases at V and 1 base at J, leaving 6 bases unmatched. The CDR3 totals 17 residues. Germline CDR1 and CDR2: SGHTA and FQGNSA. The CDR3 bases are TGTGCCAGCAGCTTCCGGACTAGCGGTACTGCCAAAAACATTCAGTACTTC. This translates into CASSFRTSGTAKNIQYF.

This chain links TRBV7-2 with TRBJ2-3; 7 bases are a match to TRBD2. Germline V CDR1 and CDR2: SGHTA, FQGNSA. The CDR3 sequence is 17 residues long. Trimming removed 2 bases from V and 4 bases from J; junction bases left unmatched: 12. CDR3 sequence (DNA): TGTGCCAGCAGCTTAAATAGGGCAGGGAGGGGACCAGATACGCAGTATTTT. Its protein product is CASSLNRAGRGPDTQYF.

This clonotype was seen many times. The chain couples TRBV20-1 to TRBJ1-3, with D maybe TRBD1 (5 bases). CDR3 size: 13 residues. V was pared by 6 bases and J by 8 bases, with 17 bases between. In germline, CDR1 is DFQATT, CDR2 SNEGSKA (reference sequence). The chain's CDR3 is CSAGRGVEDTIYF. In nucleotides, the CDR3 is TGCAGTGCCGGACGAGGGGTCGAAGACACCATATATTTT.

This clonotype was recorded many times. The chain has TRBV18 and TRBJ2-4; 8 bases line up with TRBD1. The J segment lost 6 bases and the V segment lost 3 bases, leaving 4 bases of the junction unmatched. The germline CDR1 and CDR2 sequences are KGHSH and LQKENI. This CDR3 region has 14 residues. DNA for the CDR3: TGTGCCAGCTCACCCGGGGACAGGCGAAACATTCAGTACTTC. Translation gives CASSPGDRRNIQYF.